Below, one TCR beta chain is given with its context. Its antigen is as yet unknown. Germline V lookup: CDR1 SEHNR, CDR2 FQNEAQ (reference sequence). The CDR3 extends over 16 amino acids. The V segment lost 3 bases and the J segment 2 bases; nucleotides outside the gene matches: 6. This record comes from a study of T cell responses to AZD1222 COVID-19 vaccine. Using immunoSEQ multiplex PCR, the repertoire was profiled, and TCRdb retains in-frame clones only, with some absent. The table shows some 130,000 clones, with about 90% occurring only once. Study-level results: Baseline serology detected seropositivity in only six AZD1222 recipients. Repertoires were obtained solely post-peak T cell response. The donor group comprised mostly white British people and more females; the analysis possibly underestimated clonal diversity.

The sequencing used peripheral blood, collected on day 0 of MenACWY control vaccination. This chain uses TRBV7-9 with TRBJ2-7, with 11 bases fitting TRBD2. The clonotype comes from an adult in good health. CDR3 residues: CASSLASGRLTYEQYF. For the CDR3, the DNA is TGTGCCAGCAGCTTGGCTAGCGGGAGGTTAACCTACGAGCAGTACTTC.